The 15 T cell receptor beta chains below were found in one sample sequenced in a study of regulatory T cells in long-lasting Graves disease. Documented time point: persistent/refractory GD, antithyroid drugs over 5 years with positive TRAb. Scientists built the TCR library using RNA that was extracted from PBMCs. Arm-PCR with iRepertoire HTBI primers amplified the CDR3 regions for these TCR beta libraries. MiXCR, applied by TCRdb to the multiplex PCR reads, yields one record per CDR3 protein. In the table there are approximately 500,000 distinct CDR3 sequences, about a fifth of which are singletons. Sequenced here: peripheral blood mononuclear cells (PBMCs), sampled when the disease was refractory, from a patient treated with antithyroid drugs. The source is a female donor with Graves disease.

For this clonotype: A clone one base away is much larger, so this may be a read error. V gene TRBV2 combines with J gene TRBJ2-7; perhaps TRBD1 as D (5 bases). The CDR3 totals 14 residues. V lost 3 bases, J lost 5 bases, and 14 bases lay in between. In germline, CDR1 is SNHLY, CDR2 FYNNEI. In DNA, the CDR3 is TGTGCCAGCAGTGATAAGGGGCCCCAAAACGAGCAGTACTTC. Translated: CASSDKGPQNEQYF.

This clonotype has at least ten counts. The rearrangement links TRBV27 to TRBJ2-7, with TRBD1 identical over 8 bases. The trim removed 8 bases at V and 1 base at J, leaving 10 bases unmatched. CDR1 is MNHEY, CDR2 SMNVEV, per germline (reference sequence). The CDR3 loop spans 15 amino acids. CDR3 in amino acids: CASRPRTGLSYEQYF. The CDR3 DNA reads as TGTGCCAGCCGACCGCGGACAGGGCTTTCCTACGAGCAGTACTTC.

The gene calls are TRBV30 and TRBJ1-4; 11 nucleotides align to TRBD1. V shed 4 bases, J shed 4 bases, and the junction held 14 bases outside the gene matches. Germline V gene lookup returns CDR1 GTSNPN and CDR2 SVGIG (reference sequence). The CDR3 runs to 18 residues. The CDR3 bases are TGTGCCTGGACCCCACGGGACAGGGGGTTTTCAAGTAATGAAAAACTGTTTTTT. As protein: CAWTPRDRGFSSNEKLFF.

The rearrangement uses TRBV19 and TRBJ1-1; 10 bases fit TRBD1. The CDR3 spans 16 residues. In germline, CDR1 is LNHDA, CDR2 SQIVND (reference sequence). J gave up 5 bases and V 7 bases, and 13 bases lay outside the gene matches. This chain's CDR3 is CASTSGRQGARTEAFF. CDR3 DNA sequence: TGTGCCAGTACCTCCGGGAGACAGGGGGCGAGGACTGAAGCTTTCTTT.

CDR3 protein: CASSSMAGRDGELFF. The CDR3 nucleotides are TGTGCCAGCAGCTCCATGGCCGGGAGGGACGGGGAGCTGTTTTTT. The gene calls are TRBV7-2 and TRBJ2-2; 8 nucleotides align to TRBD2. Germline trimming cut 4 bases from V and 7 bases from J; bases unmatched to any gene: 8. Germline V gene lookup returns CDR1 SGHTA and CDR2 FQGNSA. The CDR3 is 15 amino acids.

This clonotype was picked up a small number of times. The chain joins TRBV29-1 to TRBJ2-7; D is possibly TRBD2 (5 bases). CDR3 length: 12 residues. Germline lookup yields CDR1 SQVTM and CDR2 ANQGSEA. V lost 6 bases and J lost 3, with 12 bases in between. DNA for the CDR3: TGCAGCGTCGGCGGTGAGGGCTACGAGCAGTACTTC. Its protein product is CSVGGEGYEQYF.

This clonotype showed up many times. The chain recombines TRBV2 with TRBJ1-4, with TRBD1 matching over 9 bases. CDR3 length equals 16 residues. V was pared by 7 bases and J by 5 bases, with 11 bases of the junction left unmatched. Germline V gene data show CDR1 as SNHLY and CDR2 as FYNNEI. CDR3 amino acids: CASMGSTGTGNEKLFF. The CDR3 nucleotides read TGTGCCAGCATGGGCTCTACCGGGACAGGGAATGAAAAACTGTTTTTT.

This clonotype showed up just a few times. This sequence joins TRBV6-5 and TRBJ1-5; TRBD1 is a possible D gene (5 bases). Trimming took off 4 bases at V and 6 bases at J, with 13 bases between the two ends. The CDR3 totals 14 residues. Germline CDR1 MNHEY, CDR2 SVGAGI. Here the CDR3 reads CASSSWGERQPQHF. For the CDR3, the DNA is TGTGCCAGCAGTTCTTGGGGGGAACGTCAGCCCCAGCATTTT.

This clonotype was counted at least ten times. Written as DNA, the CDR3 is TGTGCCAGCAGTTTGGGCTTGGGCGATACCTACGAGCAGTACTTC. Its protein is CASSLGLGDTYEQYF. The chain uses TRBV28 and TRBJ2-7; unclear D gene. CDR1 and CDR2 from the germline V gene are MDHEN and SYDVKM. The CDR3 has 15 amino acids. V was pared by 3 bases and J by 2 bases, with 14 bases between.

This clonotype was seen a handful of times. The chain has TRBV29-1 and TRBJ2-7; no firm D call. Germline V gives CDR1 SQVTM, CDR2 ANQGSEA. The V gene lost 2 bases and the J gene lost 0 bases, with 11 bases spanning the gap. This CDR3 is 14 amino acids long. The CDR3: CSVELHRSSYEQYF. The CDR3 DNA is TGCAGCGTTGAATTGCATCGGAGCTCCTACGAGCAGTACTTC.

This clonotype came up many times. The rearrangement links TRBV28 to TRBJ2-7, with D perhaps being TRBD1 or TRBD2 (6 bases each). The CDR3 has 14 residues. Trimming shortened V by 5 bases and J by 6 bases, and 17 bases separated the two germline ends. Germline V lookup: CDR1 MDHEN, CDR2 SYDVKM. The CDR3 spells CASSPTGRWSEQYF. DNA for the CDR3: TGTGCCAGCAGTCCAACAGGGAGGTGGAGCGAGCAGTACTTC.

This chain uses TRBV5-1 with TRBJ2-4; 8 bases align to TRBD1. Germline V gene lookup returns CDR1 SGHRS and CDR2 YFSETQ. After removal of 0 bases from V and 1 base from J, the junction contained 0 bases not matched to a gene. The CDR3 totals 15 residues. CDR3 sequence: CASSLGDRAKNIQYF. CDR3 nucleotide sequence: TGCGCCAGCAGCTTGGGGGACAGGGCCAAAAACATTCAGTACTTC.

The chain joins TRBV7-9 to TRBJ1-2; TRBD1 matches at 8 bases. V gave up 5 bases and J gave up 5 bases; unmatched junction bases: 10. CDR3 size: 15 residues. Germline values: CDR1 SEHNR, CDR2 FQNEAQ (reference sequence). The CDR3 is CASSAPGQVIYGYTF. Written as DNA, the CDR3 is TGTGCCAGCAGCGCTCCGGGACAGGTCATTTATGGCTACACCTTC.

This chain joins TRBV20-1 and TRBJ2-5; 14 nucleotides line up with TRBD2. Looked up from germline, CDR1 is DFQATT and CDR2 is SNEGSKA (reference sequence). Losses at the gene ends were 3 bases for V and 3 bases for J; bases not matched to a gene: 15. The CDR3 runs 19 residues. The CDR3 DNA reads as TGCAGTGCTAGGTCCGTGGGGGGACTAGCGGGAGCGACGGAAGAGACCCAGTACTTC. Translating gives CSARSVGGLAGATEETQYF.

The CDR3 sequence is CAWSQVETQYF. Here the CDR3 DNA reads TGTGCCTGGAGCCAGGTTGAGACCCAGTACTTC. The chain has TRBV30 and TRBJ2-5, with unresolved D. V was shortened by 3 bases and J by 5 bases, with 7 bases between the two germline ends. The CDR3 totals 11 residues. The germline V gene has CDR1 GTSNPN and CDR2 SVGIG (reference sequence).